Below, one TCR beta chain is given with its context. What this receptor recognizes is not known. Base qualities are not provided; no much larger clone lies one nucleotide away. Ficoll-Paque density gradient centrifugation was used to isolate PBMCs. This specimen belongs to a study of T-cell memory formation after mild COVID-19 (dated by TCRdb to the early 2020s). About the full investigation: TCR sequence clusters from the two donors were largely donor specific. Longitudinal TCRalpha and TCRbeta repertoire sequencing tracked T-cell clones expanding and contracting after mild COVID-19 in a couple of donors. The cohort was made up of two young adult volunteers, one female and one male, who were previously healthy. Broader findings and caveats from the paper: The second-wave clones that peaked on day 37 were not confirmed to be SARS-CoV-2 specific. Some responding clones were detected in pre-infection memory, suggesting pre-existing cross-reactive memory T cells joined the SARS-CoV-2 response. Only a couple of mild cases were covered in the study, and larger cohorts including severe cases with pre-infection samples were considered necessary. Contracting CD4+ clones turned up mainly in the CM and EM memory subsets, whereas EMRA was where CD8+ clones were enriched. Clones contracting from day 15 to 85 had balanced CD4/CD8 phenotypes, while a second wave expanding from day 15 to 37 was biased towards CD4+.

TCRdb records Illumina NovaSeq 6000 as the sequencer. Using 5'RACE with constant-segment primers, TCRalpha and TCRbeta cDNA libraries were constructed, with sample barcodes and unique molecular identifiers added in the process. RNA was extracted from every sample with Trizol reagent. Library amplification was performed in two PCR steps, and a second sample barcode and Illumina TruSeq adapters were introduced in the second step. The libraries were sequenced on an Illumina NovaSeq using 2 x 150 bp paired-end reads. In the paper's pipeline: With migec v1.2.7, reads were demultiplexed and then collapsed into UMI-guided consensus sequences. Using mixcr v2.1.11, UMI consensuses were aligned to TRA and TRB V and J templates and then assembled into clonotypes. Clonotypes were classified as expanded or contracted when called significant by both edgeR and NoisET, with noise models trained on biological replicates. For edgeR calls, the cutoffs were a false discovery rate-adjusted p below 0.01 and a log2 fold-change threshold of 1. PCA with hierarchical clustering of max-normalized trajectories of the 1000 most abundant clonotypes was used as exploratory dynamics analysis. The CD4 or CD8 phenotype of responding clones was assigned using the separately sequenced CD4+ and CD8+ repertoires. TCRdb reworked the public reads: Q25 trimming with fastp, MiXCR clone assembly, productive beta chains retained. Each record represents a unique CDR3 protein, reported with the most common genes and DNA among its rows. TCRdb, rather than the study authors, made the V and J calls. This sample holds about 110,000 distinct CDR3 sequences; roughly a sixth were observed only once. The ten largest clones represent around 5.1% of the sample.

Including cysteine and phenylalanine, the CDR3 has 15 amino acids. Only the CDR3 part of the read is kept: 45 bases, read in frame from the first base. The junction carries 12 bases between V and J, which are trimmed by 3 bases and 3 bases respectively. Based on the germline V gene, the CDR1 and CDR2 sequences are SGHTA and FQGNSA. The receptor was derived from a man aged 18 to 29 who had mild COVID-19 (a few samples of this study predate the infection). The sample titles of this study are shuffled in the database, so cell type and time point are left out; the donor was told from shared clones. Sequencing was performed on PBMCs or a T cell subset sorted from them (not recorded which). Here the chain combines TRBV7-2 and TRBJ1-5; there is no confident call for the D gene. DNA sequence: TGTGCCAGCAGCTTTGCCCCCGGGTTCAATCAGCCCCAGCATTTT. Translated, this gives CASSFAPGFNQPQHF.